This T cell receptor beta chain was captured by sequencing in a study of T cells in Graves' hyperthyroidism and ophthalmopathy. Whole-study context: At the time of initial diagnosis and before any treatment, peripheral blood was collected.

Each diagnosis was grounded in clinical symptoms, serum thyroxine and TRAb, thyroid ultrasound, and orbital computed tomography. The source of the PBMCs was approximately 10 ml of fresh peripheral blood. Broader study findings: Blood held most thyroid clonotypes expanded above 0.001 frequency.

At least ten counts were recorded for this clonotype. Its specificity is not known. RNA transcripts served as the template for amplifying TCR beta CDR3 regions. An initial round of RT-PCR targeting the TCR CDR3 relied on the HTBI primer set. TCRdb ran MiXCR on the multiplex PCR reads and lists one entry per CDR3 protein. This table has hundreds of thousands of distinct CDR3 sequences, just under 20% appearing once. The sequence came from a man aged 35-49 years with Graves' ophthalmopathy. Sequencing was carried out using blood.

CDR3 sequence (DNA): TGCGCCAGCAGCTTGGACAGTTCCGTTTCCTACGAGCAGTACTTC. Its translation is CASSLDSSVSYEQYF. The chain is built from TRBV5-1 and TRBJ2-7; D remains unclear. CDR1 is SGHRS, CDR2 YFSETQ, per germline. The V gene lost 0 bases and the J gene lost 1 base, with 11 bases spanning the gap. This CDR3 has 15 residues.